The next 5 T cell receptor beta chains were all read from a single sample in a study of T-cell memory formation after mild COVID-19. From the 5' RACE reads, TCRdb called clonotypes with MiXCR, one entry per CDR3 protein. The sample has under 350,000 distinct CDR3 sequences, around 16% seen once; the top ten hold approximately 23%. Sequencing was performed on PBMCs or a T cell subset sorted from them (not recorded which). These receptors originate from a man younger than 30 who had mild COVID-19 (a few samples of this study predate the infection). Cell type and time point are not known.

This clonotype was recorded many times. The chain has TRBV6-6 and TRBJ1-4, with D unclear. V shed 0 bases and J shed 8 bases, with 10 bases lying between them. This CDR3 is built from 14 residues. CDR1 is MNHNY, CDR2 SVGAGI, per germline (reference sequence). In nucleotides, the CDR3 is TGTGCCAGCAGTTACTCGGAGGGTGCGGAAAAACTGTTTTTT. Encoded protein: CASSYSEGAEKLFF.

This clonotype has ten or more counts. V usage is TRBV6-2 or TRBV6-3 and J usage is TRBJ1-2; TRBD1 agrees at 9 bases. The germline CDR1 and CDR2 sequences are MNHEY and SVGEGT. V shed 6 bases and J 9 bases; nucleotides not matched to a gene: 14. This CDR3 has 15 residues. Written as DNA, the CDR3 is TGTGCCAGCAGACCCGGACAGGGGTCGGCCGGTCGCTACACCTTC. This codes for CASRPGQGSAGRYTF.

The chain joins TRBV25-1 to TRBJ2-2; TRBD1 might be the D (6 bases). Germline values: CDR1 MGHDK, CDR2 SYGVNS. V was cut by 7 bases and J by 10 bases, with 10 bases left in between. This CDR3 contains 11 residues. This CDR3 reads CASTGQQELFF. CDR3 sequence (DNA): TGTGCCAGCACCGGACAGCAGGAGCTGTTTTTT.

This clonotype was picked up a small number of times. The chain couples TRBV6-4 to TRBJ1-1; no definite D call. The CDR3 sequence is 13 residues long. Trimming pared 4 bases from V and 4 bases from J, leaving 10 bases between. Germline CDR1 MRHNA, CDR2 SNTAGT. The CDR3: CASSVGRATEAFF. The CDR3 nucleotides read TGTGCCAGCAGTGTCGGGCGAGCCACTGAAGCTTTCTTT.

This clonotype was counted a few times. The V gene is TRBV2, the J gene TRBJ2-7; TRBD1 might be the D (5 bases). The V and J ends lost 2 bases and 2 bases respectively, with 10 bases between them. This CDR3 spans 14 amino acids. Germline assignment: CDR1 SNHLY and CDR2 FYNNEI. CDR3 amino acids: CASSETTGAYEQYV. As DNA, the CDR3 is TGTGCCAGCAGTGAAACCACAGGAGCCTACGAGCAGTACGTC.